The T cell receptor beta chain under discussion was sequenced for a study of cytomegalovirus exposure and HLA in healthy donors. Study at large: Earlier results showed 117 million unique TCR beta sequences derived from approximately 180 million T cells. As released early, the data held around 80 million unique TCRs from HLA-typed donors. Study outcomes and limitations: Some V segments could not be told apart, so they were left out, TRBV6-2 and TRBV6-3 among them.

Details on this clone: The antigen is undetermined.

V lost 4 bases and J lost 0, with 11 bases in between. The germline V gene encodes CDR1 PRHDT and CDR2 FYEKMQ (reference sequence). The CDR3 extends over 15 amino acids. Primers included in the PCR were 60 Vbeta and 13 Jbeta primers. Profiled with immunoSEQ multiplex PCR; TCRdb holds only in-frame clones, not every one. The sample consists of over 150,000 clones, around 79% of them appearing once. The sequence was obtained from a man younger than 35 in good health and CMV-seronegative. The chain employs TRBV13 and TRBJ2-3; perhaps TRBD1 as D (6 bases). Material for sequencing was PBMCs. In DNA, the CDR3 is TGTGCCAGCAGCTCGGGGACATGGAGCACAGATACGCAGTATTTT. Protein sequence: CASSSGTWSTDTQYF.